Listed below are T cell receptor beta chains from one sample, sequenced in a study of shared clonotypes between healthy human individuals. Data came from immunoSEQ multiplex PCR; TCRdb stores just in-frame clones and leaves some out. The sample has millions of clones, roughly 92% seen once. Material: naive CD4+ T cells sorted from blood. Every receptor here comes from a man aged 18 to 30 in good health. Both conserved end residues are part of each CDR3. The D gene is left open where the match is weak. Size is omitted from some rows. Given values are once, few, many or a class for expanded clones.

v_gene	j_gene	d_gene	abundance	CDR3aa	CDR3nt
TRBV7-2	TRBJ2-7	TRBD2	.	CASTMTSGTPYEQYF	TGTGCCAGCACCATGACTAGCGGGACGCCCTACGAGCAGTACTTC
TRBV28	TRBJ2-7	TRBD2	.	CASSSAGGVGNSYEQYF	TGTGCCAGCAGTTCCGCCGGGGGGGTCGGGAACAGCTACGAGCAGTACTTC
TRBV5-1	TRBJ1-2	TRBD1	once	CASSQGQGHYGYTF	TGCGCCAGCAGCCAGGGACAGGGTCACTATGGCTACACCTTC
TRBV15	TRBJ1-1	TRBD1	once	CATSSWTGGLNTEAFF	TGTGCCACCAGCAGTTGGACAGGGGGCTTGAACACTGAAGCTTTCTTT
TRBV5-5	TRBJ1-1	.	.	CASSGSGGLNTEAFF	TGTGCCAGCAGCGGGTCGGGAGGTTTGAACACTGAAGCTTTCTTT
TRBV14	TRBJ1-6	.	once	CASSQDTGTNSPLHF	TGTGCCAGCAGCCAAGATACAGGAACAAATTCACCCCTCCACTTT
TRBV7-2	TRBJ2-7	TRBD2	.	CASSLTSGSGSEQYF	TGTGCCAGCAGCTTAACTAGCGGAAGCGGCAGCGAGCAGTACTTC
TRBV27	TRBJ1-1	.	.	CASSPYKNTEAFF	TGTGCCAGCAGTCCCTACAAGAACACTGAAGCTTTCTTT
TRBV21-1	TRBJ2-4	.	.	CASSTSAGQGSPIAKNIQYF	TGTGCCAGCAGCACCAGTGCTGGACAGGGTTCGCCAATAGCCAAAAACATTCAGTACTTC
TRBV2	TRBJ2-7	.	.	CASSEKVTTF	TGTGCCAGCAGTGAGAAGGTGACTACCTTC
TRBV6-6	TRBJ1-1	.	.	CASSYAQGNTEAFF	TGTGCCAGCAGTTACGCACAGGGGAACACTGAAGCTTTCTTT
TRBV7-8	TRBJ2-7	.	few	CASSSVGGLYEQYF	TGTGCCAGCAGCTCAGTGGGGGGTCTCTACGAGCAGTACTTC
TRBV6-6	TRBJ2-2	TRBD2	.	CASSSRGADTGELFF	TGTGCCAGCAGTTCGCGGGGGGCGGATACCGGGGAGCTGTTTTTT
TRBV10-2	TRBJ2-1	.	.	CASRPGSGPTSYNEQFF	TGCGCCAGCAGGCCGGGTAGCGGCCCTACCTCCTACAATGAGCAGTTCTTC
TRBV6-1	TRBJ1-2	.	.	CASSVGRGAGYGYTF	TGTGCCAGCAGTGTTGGGCGGGGAGCGGGCTATGGCTACACCTTC
TRBV18	TRBJ2-1	.	.	CASSLGKGSYNEQFF	TGTGCCAGCTCACTAGGGAAAGGGTCCTACAATGAGCAGTTCTTC
TRBV11-2	TRBJ2-1	.	.	CASRVRVSSYNEQFF	TGTGCCAGCAGAGTCCGGGTAAGCTCCTACAATGAGCAGTTCTTC
TRBV12-5	TRBJ1-2	.	.	CASGLGFGSYGYTF	TGTGCTAGTGGTTTGGGTTTTGGCAGCTATGGCTACACCTTC
TRBV19	TRBJ1-6	.	.	CASSILGNSPLHF	TGTGCCAGTAGTATTCTCGGTAATTCACCCCTCCACTTT
TRBV2	TRBJ1-6	.	.	CASSGVSYNSPLHF	TGTGCCAGCAGTGGGGTTTCCTATAATTCACCCCTCCACTTT
TRBV6-1	TRBJ2-2	.	.	CASSQGGELFF	TGTGCCAGCAGCCAGGGCGGAGAGCTGTTTTTT
TRBV10-3	TRBJ2-2	.	.	CAISERGSGELFF	TGTGCCATCAGTGAGCGGGGTTCCGGGGAGCTGTTTTTT
TRBV6-5	TRBJ1-6	TRBD1	.	CASSYPGQAEGTPLHF	TGTGCCAGCAGTTACCCCGGACAGGCGGAAGGGACACCCCTCCACTTT
TRBV7-2	TRBJ1-1	.	once	CASSLGSFNTEAFF	TGTGCCAGCAGCTTAGGTTCATTTAACACTGAAGCTTTCTTT
TRBV6-4	TRBJ1-2	.	.	CATKQGMRGYTF	TGTGCCACCAAGCAGGGGATGAGGGGCTACACCTTC
TRBV7-6	TRBJ2-7	.	.	CASSLGPELSYEQYF	TGTGCCAGCAGCTTAGGGCCAGAGCTCTCCTACGAGCAGTACTTC
TRBV4-2	TRBJ2-2	TRBD2	.	CASSQQLAGVGELFF	TGTGCCAGCAGCCAACAACTAGCGGGAGTCGGGGAGCTGTTTTTT
TRBV19	TRBJ1-2	.	.	CASSPGLSGYTF	TGTGCCAGTAGTCCAGGGCTCAGCGGCTACACCTTC
TRBV5-6	TRBJ1-1	.	.	CASSFGTTNTMNTEAFF	TGTGCCAGCAGCTTCGGGACAACAAATACCATGAACACTGAAGCTTTCTTT